Shown below are 10 T cell receptor beta chains from a single sample sequenced in a study of blood T cell repertoires in COVID-19. The assay was immunoSEQ multiplex PCR, and TCRdb's table has in-frame clones only and misses some. The sample gives about 410,000 clones, about nine tenths of which show up once; roughly 1.6% is in the top ten. The source material was peripheral blood. These receptors all come from a woman between 40 and 50 years old with COVID-19, enrolled during active disease.

The sample holds one count of this clone. The chain couples TRBV6-5 to TRBJ2-1, with TRBD2 identical over 12 bases. V shed 7 bases, J shed 9 bases, and the junction held 7 bases outside the gene matches. The CDR3 extends over 14 amino acids. Germline lookup yields CDR1 MNHEY and CDR2 SVGAGI. DNA for the CDR3: TGTGCCAGCACCCGACTAGCGGGAGCGGGTGAGCAGTTCTTC. It codes for CASTRLAGAGEQFF.

The chain links TRBV28 to TRBJ2-1, with 10 bases lining up with TRBD1. The CDR3 sequence is 17 residues long. The junction had 8 bases not matched to a gene; V was cut back by 3 bases and J by 3 bases. Germline V gene sequence: CDR1 MDHEN, CDR2 SYDVKM. The CDR3 spells CASSFGGQGPSYNEQFF. As DNA, the CDR3 is TGTGCCAGCAGTTTTGGGGGACAGGGGCCAAGCTACAATGAGCAGTTCTTC.

This chain connects TRBV19 to TRBJ1-2, with a weak D call TRBD1 (5 bases). The CDR3 totals 13 residues. The germline V gene encodes CDR1 LNHDA and CDR2 SQIVND (reference sequence). Between the trimmed V and J ends, which lost 8 bases and 3 bases, there was a span of 13 bases. CDR3 loop: CASSQGGDYGYTF. CDR3 bases: TGTGCCAGTTCCCAAGGAGGGGACTATGGCTACACCTTC.

This sequence joins TRBV5-6 and TRBJ1-5; D is unclear. Germline V gene sequence: CDR1 SGHDT, CDR2 YYEEEE. The CDR3 has 14 residues. Trimming pared 0 bases from V and 5 bases from J, leaving 9 bases between. This CDR3 reads CASSLGAAHQPQHF. DNA of the CDR3: TGTGCCAGCAGCTTGGGGGCAGCCCATCAGCCCCAGCATTTT.

CDR3: CASSLGQGGGYTF. For the CDR3, the DNA is TGTGCCAGCAGTTTAGGACAGGGAGGCGGCTACACCTTC. V usage is TRBV27 and J usage is TRBJ1-2; 8 nucleotides match TRBD1. J lost 8 bases, V lost 2 bases, and 4 bases had no gene match. Germline V CDR1 and CDR2: MNHEY, SMNVEV (reference sequence). The CDR3 runs to 13 residues.

This clone appeared a single time. V is TRBV7-2 and J is TRBJ1-1; 11 nucleotides agree with TRBD1. The CDR3 contains 16 residues. In germline, CDR1 is SGHTA, CDR2 FQGNSA. V was clipped by 5 bases and J by 0 bases; unmatched bases: 5. CDR3 in DNA: TGTGCCAGCAGCAGGACAGGGGGCTACATGAACACTGAAGCTTTCTTT. Protein sequence: CASSRTGGYMNTEAFF. Full variable domain (outside the CDR3, taken from reference TRBV7-2 and TRBJ1-1): GAGVSQSPSNKVTEKGKDVELRCDPISGHTALYWYRQSLGQGLEFLIYFQGNSAPDKSGLPSDRFSAERTGGSVSTLTIQRTQQEDSAVYLCASSRTGGYMNTEAFFGQGTRLTVV.

This clone came up once. Other DNA sequences in this specimen translate into the identical CDR3. The V and J genes are TRBV7-2 and TRBJ1-6, with 7 bases aligning to TRBD1. This CDR3 has 15 residues. Germline CDR1 reads SGHTA; CDR2 reads FQGNSA. Losses at the gene ends were 1 base for V and 7 bases for J; bases not matched to a gene: 4. CDR3 in amino acids: CASSLGDRRNSPLHF. CDR3 coding DNA: TGTGCCAGCAGCTTAGGGGACAGAAGGAATTCACCCCTCCACTTT.

This chain joins TRBV27 and TRBJ2-1; 12 nucleotides line up with TRBD1. The CDR3 contains 19 residues. J gave up 4 bases and V 6 bases, and 16 bases lay outside the gene matches. Germline loops: CDR1 MNHEY, CDR2 SMNVEV (reference sequence). CDR3 nucleotides: TGTGCCAGCAGCTATCACCGGGACAGGGGGCTCCGAAATTACAATGAGCAGTTCTTC. Residues: CASSYHRDRGLRNYNEQFF.

The chain joins TRBV7-3 to TRBJ2-3; possible D gene TRBD2, 6 bases. This CDR3 is built from 14 residues. Deletions cut 3 bases from V and 2 bases from J, with 9 bases between. Germline CDR1 SGHTA, CDR2 FQGTGA. CDR3 amino acids: CASSFRDSTDTQYF. CDR3 sequence (DNA): TGTGCCAGCAGCTTCCGGGACTCCACAGATACGCAGTATTTT.

The V gene is TRBV6-5, the J gene TRBJ1-5; 7 nucleotides align to TRBD1. The J segment lost 7 bases and the V segment lost 6 bases, leaving 9 bases of the junction unmatched. Per germline, CDR1 MNHEY and CDR2 SVGAGI. The CDR3 length is 14 residues. The chain's CDR3 is CASRATGRNQPQHF. The CDR3 DNA is TGTGCCAGCAGGGCGACAGGGCGGAACCAGCCCCAGCATTTT.